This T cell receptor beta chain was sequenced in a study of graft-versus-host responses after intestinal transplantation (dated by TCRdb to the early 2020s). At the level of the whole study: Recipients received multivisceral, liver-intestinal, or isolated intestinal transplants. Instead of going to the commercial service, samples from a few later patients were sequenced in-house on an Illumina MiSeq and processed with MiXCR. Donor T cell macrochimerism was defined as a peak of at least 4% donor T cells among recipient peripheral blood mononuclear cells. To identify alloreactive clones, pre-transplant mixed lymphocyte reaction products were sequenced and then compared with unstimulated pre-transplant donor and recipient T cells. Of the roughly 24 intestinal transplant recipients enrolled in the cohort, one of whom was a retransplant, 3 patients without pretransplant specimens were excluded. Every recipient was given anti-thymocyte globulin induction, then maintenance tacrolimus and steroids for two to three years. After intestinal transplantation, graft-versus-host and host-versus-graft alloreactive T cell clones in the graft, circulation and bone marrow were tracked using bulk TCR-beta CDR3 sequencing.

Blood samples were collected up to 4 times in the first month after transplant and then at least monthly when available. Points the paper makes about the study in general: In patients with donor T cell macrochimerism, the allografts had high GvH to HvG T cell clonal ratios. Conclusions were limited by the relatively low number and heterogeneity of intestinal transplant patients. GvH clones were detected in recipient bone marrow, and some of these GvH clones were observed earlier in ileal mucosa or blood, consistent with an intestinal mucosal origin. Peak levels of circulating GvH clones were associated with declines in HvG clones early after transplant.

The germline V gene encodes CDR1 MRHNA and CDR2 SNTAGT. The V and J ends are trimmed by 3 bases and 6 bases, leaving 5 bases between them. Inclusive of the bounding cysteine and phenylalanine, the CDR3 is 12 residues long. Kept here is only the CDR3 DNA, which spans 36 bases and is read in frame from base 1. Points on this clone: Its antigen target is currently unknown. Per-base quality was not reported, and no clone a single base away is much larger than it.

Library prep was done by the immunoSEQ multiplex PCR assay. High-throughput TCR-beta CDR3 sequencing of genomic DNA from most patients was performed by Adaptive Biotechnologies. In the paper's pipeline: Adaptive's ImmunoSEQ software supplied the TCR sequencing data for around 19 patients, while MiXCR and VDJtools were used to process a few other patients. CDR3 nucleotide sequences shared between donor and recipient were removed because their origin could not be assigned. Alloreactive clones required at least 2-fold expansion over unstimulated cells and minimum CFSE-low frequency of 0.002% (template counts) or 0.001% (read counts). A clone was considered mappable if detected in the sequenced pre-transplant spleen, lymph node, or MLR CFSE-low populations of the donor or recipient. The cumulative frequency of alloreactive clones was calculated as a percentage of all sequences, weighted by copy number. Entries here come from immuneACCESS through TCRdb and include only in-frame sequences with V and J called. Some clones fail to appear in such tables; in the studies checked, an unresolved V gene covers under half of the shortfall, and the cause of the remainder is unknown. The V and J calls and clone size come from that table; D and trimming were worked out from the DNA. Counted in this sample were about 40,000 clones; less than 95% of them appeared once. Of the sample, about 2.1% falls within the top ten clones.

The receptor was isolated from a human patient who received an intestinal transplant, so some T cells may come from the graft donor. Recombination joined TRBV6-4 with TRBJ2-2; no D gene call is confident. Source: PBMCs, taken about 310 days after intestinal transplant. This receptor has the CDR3 CASSDMSGELFF. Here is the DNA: TGTGCCAGCAGTGATATGTCCGGGGAGCTGTTTTTT.